The 23 T cell receptor beta chains listed next were all sequenced from one sample in a study of OX40 agonist ivuxolimab in advanced cancers. Profiled with immunoSEQ multiplex PCR; TCRdb holds only in-frame clones, not every one. The sample has 30,000 to 45,000 clones; about 82% are singletons. The specimen comprised CD4+ or CD8+ T cells sorted from blood, sampled in a trial of the OX40 agonist ivuxolimab. Every receptor here comes from an adult with an advanced solid tumor such as melanoma, head and neck, liver or kidney cancer.

This clone was seen a handful of times. The gene calls are TRBV7-2 and TRBJ2-5; the D is unclear. V lost 5 bases to trimming and J lost 4 bases, with 14 bases between them. Germline V gives CDR1 SGHTA, CDR2 FQGNSA. CDR3 length: 14 residues. CDR3 in DNA: TGTGCCAGCAGCCCCGGGCCCCCGACAGAGACCCAGTACTTC. It codes for CASSPGPPTETQYF.

This sequence joins TRBV28 and TRBJ2-3, with D possibly being TRBD2 (6 bases). CDR1 is MDHEN and CDR2 is SYDVKM in the germline V gene. Between the trimmed V and J ends, which lost 3 bases and 1 base, there was a span of 11 bases. The CDR3 totals 15 residues. The CDR3 spells CASSFGGEGTDTQYF. In DNA form, the CDR3 reads TGTGCCAGCAGTTTCGGGGGAGAGGGCACAGATACGCAGTATTTT.

This sequence joins TRBV2 and TRBJ2-2; tentatively, D is TRBD1 (6 bases). Trimming cost V 5 bases and J 1 base, with 14 bases left between them. The CDR3 covers 16 residues. Germline-derived CDR1 and CDR2 are SNHLY and FYNNEI. CDR3 region: CASSKRQVENTGELFF. CDR3 coding DNA: TGTGCCAGCAGTAAAAGACAGGTGGAGAACACCGGGGAGCTGTTTTTT.

V usage is TRBV5-1 and J usage is TRBJ2-1, with 9 bases fitting TRBD2. The V segment lost 2 bases and the J segment 8 bases; nucleotides outside the gene matches: 8. From germline, CDR1 is SGHRS and CDR2 YFSETQ. This CDR3 region has 15 residues. The CDR3 sequence is CASSLGGGALHEQFF. CDR3 DNA sequence: TGCGCCAGCAGCTTAGGCGGGGGGGCCCTTCATGAGCAGTTCTTC.

The chain links TRBV15 to TRBJ1-5; TRBD1 agrees at 10 bases. This CDR3 contains 14 residues. Germline-derived CDR1 and CDR2 are LNHNV and YYDKDF (reference sequence). V lost 7 bases and J lost 6; bases outside the gene matches: 6. CDR3 nucleotide sequence: TGTGCCACCAACCCGACAGGGGGCGGTCAGCCCCAGCATTTT. It encodes CATNPTGGGQPQHF.

The gene calls are TRBV28 and TRBJ1-2; no reliable D call. Trimming removed 3 bases at V and 4 bases at J, with 15 bases between. The germline gives CDR1 MDHEN, CDR2 SYDVKM. This CDR3 is 15 amino acids long. DNA for the CDR3: TGTGCCAGCAGTTTGGCCCCGGCCAGATCCTATGGCTACACCTTC. Amino acid sequence: CASSLAPARSYGYTF.

The V call is TRBV7-2, the J call TRBJ2-2, with a weak D call TRBD1 (5 bases). Germline V gene sequence: CDR1 SGHTA, CDR2 FQGNSA. V dropped 4 bases and J dropped 5 bases, with 8 bases sitting between them. The CDR3 has 13 residues. The CDR3 coding sequence is TGTGCCAGCAGCTCCGGACAAACCGGGGAGCTGTTTTTT. Translation gives CASSSGQTGELFF.

The V call is TRBV6-5, the J call TRBJ1-1; D is perhaps TRBD1 (6 bases). Trimming left V 4 bases short and J 8 bases short, with 8 bases between. Germline values: CDR1 MNHEY, CDR2 SVGAGI. The CDR3 is 11 amino acids. The CDR3 protein is CASSSGTEAFF. The CDR3, as DNA: TGTGCCAGCAGTTCCGGGACAGAAGCTTTCTTT.

This chain joins TRBV2 and TRBJ2-5; D possibly corresponds to TRBD1 (5 bases). The CDR3 runs to 13 residues. Trimming removed 4 bases at V and 6 bases at J, with 12 bases between. The germline CDR1 and CDR2 sequences are SNHLY and FYNNEI. CDR3 amino acids: CASSVSDSKTQYF. The CDR3 nucleotides are TGTGCCAGCAGTGTTTCAGACAGTAAGACCCAGTACTTC.

This chain uses TRBV19 with TRBJ1-1; D ambiguous. Trimming removed 7 bases from V and 1 base from J, with 10 bases in between. Germline loops: CDR1 LNHDA, CDR2 SQIVND (reference sequence). This CDR3 contains 13 residues. The CDR3 DNA sequence: TGTGCCAGTAAGAGGGCAGCGAACACTGAAGCTTTCTTT. It translates to CASKRAANTEAFF.

Concerning this clone itself: The sample carries other DNA sequences with the same CDR3. The chain carries TRBV9 and TRBJ1-5; D call uncertain. This CDR3 contains 14 residues. CDR1 and CDR2 from the germline V gene are SGDLS and YYNGEE. V was shortened by 0 bases and J by 1 base, with 5 bases between the two germline ends. In DNA, the CDR3 is TGTGCCAGCAGCGTAGGTGTCAGCAATCAGCCCCAGCATTTT. This gives the protein CASSVGVSNQPQHF.

As regards this clone: An end of the junction does not agree with germline; a read error may underlie this. The chain combines TRBV6-4 with TRBJ2-1; D gene ambiguous. The CDR3 has 14 residues. Germline V gives CDR1 MRHNA, CDR2 SNTAGT. As DNA, the CDR3 is TGTGCCAGCAGTTACTCGGTGGACGTCAATGAGCAGTTCTTC. The encoded protein is CASSYSVDVNEQFF.

The chain couples TRBV30 to TRBJ1-3, with D possibly matching TRBD1 (5 bases). Between the trimmed V and J ends, which lost 5 bases and 2 bases, there was a span of 13 bases. The CDR3 sequence is 14 residues long. CDR1 and CDR2 (germline): GTSNPN, SVGIG (reference sequence). The CDR3 DNA follows: TGTGCCTGGTCGAGGGGACGGGCTGGAAACACCATATATTTT. Translation gives CAWSRGRAGNTIYF.

The chain is built from TRBV7-2 and TRBJ2-5; D not resolved. The DNA matches TRBJ2-7 better at its end, which makes the J call doubtful. CDR1 SGHTA and CDR2 FQGNSA come from the germline V gene. The CDR3 has 13 residues. The CDR3 bases are TGTGCCAGCAGCTTCGGCACGACCTACGAGCAGTACTTC. Its protein product is CASSFGTTYEQYF.

The CDR3 DNA follows: TGTGCCAGCAGCTCTCGGGACAGAGGCGGAAACACCATATATTTT. Its translation is CASSSRDRGGNTIYF. The chain couples TRBV7-2 to TRBJ1-3; 7 nucleotides align to TRBD1. Trimming took 4 bases from V and 4 from J; bases not matched to a gene: 7. Per germline, CDR1 SGHTA and CDR2 FQGNSA. This CDR3 has 15 amino acids.

The chain uses TRBV4-1 and TRBJ1-5; TRBD1 might be the D (5 bases). V lost 0 bases to trimming and J lost 4 bases, with 10 bases between them. This CDR3 comprises 15 residues. In germline, CDR1 is MGHRA, CDR2 YSYEKL. As DNA, the CDR3 is TGCGCCAGCAGCCAAGATCTCAGGGTTAATCAGCCCCAGCATTTT. Translation gives CASSQDLRVNQPQHF.

This clone was seen a few times. The chain uses TRBV6-1 and TRBJ2-2; the D gene is possibly TRBD1 (6 bases). V gave up 3 bases and J gave up 6 bases, with 14 bases separating them. The CDR3 totals 15 residues. The germline V gene encodes CDR1 MNHNS and CDR2 SASEGT. CDR3 sequence reads: CASSDNPGASGELFF. The CDR3 nucleotides are TGTGCCAGCAGTGATAACCCAGGGGCTTCCGGGGAGCTGTTTTTT.

The chain recombines TRBV19 with TRBJ2-5; 8 nucleotides line up with TRBD2. V lost 5 bases to trimming and J lost 1 base; unmatched junction nucleotides: 6. The CDR3 covers 15 residues. Per the germline V gene, CDR1 is LNHDA and CDR2 is SQIVND (reference sequence). CDR3 amino acids: CASSDTSGSQETQYF. In nucleotides, the CDR3 is TGTGCCAGTAGTGATACTAGCGGCTCCCAAGAGACCCAGTACTTC.

V usage is TRBV10-3 and J usage is TRBJ1-3; D remains ambiguous. With 4 bases removed from V and 2 bases from J, the gap between germline ends came to 12 bases. In germline, CDR1 is ENHRY, CDR2 SYGVKD. CDR3 length: 15 amino acids. The CDR3 nucleotides read TGTGCCATCAGTGTTAGGGCAGGAGCTGGAAACACCATATATTTT. It encodes CAISVRAGAGNTIYF.

For this clone: The junction shows a germline mismatch at one end, possibly a read error. The sample carries other DNA sequences with the same CDR3. This chain connects TRBV19 to TRBJ2-6; D unclear. In germline, CDR1 is LNHDA, CDR2 SQIVND (reference sequence). The CDR3 runs 13 residues. The CDR3 region is CASSARGANVLTF. For the CDR3, the DNA is TGCGCCAGTAGTGCCCGAGGGGCCAACGTCCTGACTTTC.

The chain couples TRBV2 to TRBJ1-1; 9 positions match TRBD1. CDR1 SNHLY and CDR2 FYNNEI come from the germline V gene. V was clipped by 2 bases and J by 11 bases; unmatched bases: 9. This CDR3 is 14 amino acids long. CDR3 loop: CASSEMLTGGSAFF. The CDR3 nucleotides read TGTGCCAGCAGTGAAATGCTGACAGGGGGGTCGGCTTTCTTT.

The genes are TRBV2 and TRBJ2-7, with TRBD2 matching over 11 bases. From germline, CDR1 is SNHLY and CDR2 FYNNEI. This CDR3 region has 14 residues. Losses at the gene ends were 6 bases for V and 6 bases for J; bases not matched to a gene: 7. The CDR3 DNA sequence: TGTGCCAGCAGCTTGGGGACTAGCGGAGGCGAGCAGTACTTC. This gives the protein CASSLGTSGGEQYF.

The V gene is TRBV18, the J gene TRBJ2-3; D not certain. The CDR3 loop spans 12 amino acids. CDR1 is KGHSH and CDR2 is LQKENI in the germline V gene. The ends were cut back, 3 bases at V and 5 bases at J, with 6 bases in the middle. CDR3 amino acids: CASSPPRDTQYF. The CDR3 nucleotides are TGTGCCAGCTCACCTCCCCGAGATACGCAGTATTTT.